This is a list of T cell receptor beta chains from one sample in a study of blood T cell repertoires in COVID-19. Repertoires were generated with immunoSEQ multiplex PCR, while TCRdb's copy carries only in-frame clones and drops some. The data hold around 100,000 clones, with around 87% observed a single time. Input material: peripheral blood. The receptors come from a woman over 75 with acute or convalescent COVID-19. Both conserved end residues are part of each CDR3. Each record gives: D gene, clone size, J gene, V gene, CDR3 protein, CDR3 DNA. A D gene is named only where the DNA matches it firmly. Clone size appears in some rows only: once, few, many, or a class for an expanded clone.

>TRBD1|few|TRBJ1-2|TRBV27
CASRDRGLVYGYTF
TGTGCCAGCAGAGACAGGGGGCTAGTCTATGGCTACACCTTC
>.|.|TRBJ1-1|TRBV18
CASSPAMPGRSTEAFF
TGTGCCAGCTCACCAGCGATGCCAGGGAGGTCCACTGAAGCTTTCTTT
>.|.|TRBJ1-3|TRBV30
CAWSVGGAGGNTIYF
TGTGCCTGGAGTGTTGGGGGGGCCGGTGGAAACACCATATATTTT
>TRBD2|.|TRBJ2-1|TRBV4-1
CASSQDSGSTYNEQFF
TGCGCCAGCAGCCAGGATAGCGGGAGTACCTACAATGAGCAGTTCTTC
>TRBD1|.|TRBJ2-7|TRBV5-1
CASSEQGYEQYF
TGCGCCAGCAGCGAACAGGGGTACGAGCAGTACTTC
>TRBD2|.|TRBJ2-3|TRBV19
CASSIAPPTSGADTQYF
TGTGCCAGTAGTATAGCCCCACCCACTAGCGGGGCAGATACGCAGTATTTT
>TRBD2|.|TRBJ2-5|TRBV7-2
CASSARGGGQETQYF
TGTGCCAGCAGCGCCCGCGGGGGGGGGCAAGAGACCCAGTACTTC
>TRBD1|.|TRBJ1-4|TRBV10-3
CAISGTGTGKGEKLFF
TGTGCCATCAGTGGAACCGGGACAGGGAAAGGTGAAAAACTGTTTTTT
>TRBD2|.|TRBJ2-7|TRBV3-1/TRBV3-2
CASSPGEGRYEQYF
TGTGCCAGCAGCCCGGGGGAGGGCCGATACGAGCAGTACTTC
>TRBD1|.|TRBJ1-5|TRBV6-5
CASTRQGSNQPQHF
TGTGCCAGCACCAGACAGGGGAGCAATCAGCCCCAGCATTTT
>.|.|TRBJ2-7|TRBV7-2
CASSVSSDSLYEQYF
TGTGCCAGCAGCGTCTCCTCGGACTCCCTATACGAGCAGTACTTC
>TRBD1|.|TRBJ2-3|TRBV5-4
CASSWTGQSTDTQYF
TGTGCCAGCAGCTGGACGGGACAGAGCACAGATACGCAGTATTTT
>.|.|TRBJ1-1|TRBV15
CATSRDLYTEAFF
TGTGCCACCAGCAGAGATTTATACACTGAAGCTTTCTTT
>.|.|TRBJ1-4|TRBV9
CASSVVGGKLFF
TGTGCCAGCAGCGTAGTAGGGGGAAAACTGTTTTTT
>TRBD2|.|TRBJ2-1|TRBV2
CASSASGSGHEQFF
TGTGCCAGCAGTGCTAGCGGGAGTGGCCATGAGCAGTTCTTC
>TRBD1|.|TRBJ1-2|TRBV30
CAWLQGRGYTF
TGTGCCTGGTTACAGGGGCGCGGCTACACCTTC